Each of the 9 T cell receptor beta chains below was sequenced from the same sample in a study of blood T cell repertoires in COVID-19. Profiling relied on immunoSEQ multiplex PCR, and the TCRdb table lists in-frame clones only, not all of them. This table has roughly 300,000 clones, about 88% appearing once. Sequencing was carried out using PBMCs or T cells enriched from blood (not recorded which). The receptors were sampled from a woman aged 25-40 years who had recovered from COVID-19.

This clone was seen only once. The chain links TRBV5-1 to TRBJ2-5; D may be TRBD1 (6 bases). The CDR3 is 16 residues long. Germline V gene sequence: CDR1 SGHRS, CDR2 YFSETQ. V lost 2 bases and J lost 0, with 14 bases in between. CDR3 sequence: CASSFFTGFNQETQYF. The CDR3 DNA reads as TGCGCCAGCAGCTTCTTTACAGGGTTCAACCAAGAGACCCAGTACTTC.

The chain is built from TRBV3-1 (or the pseudogene TRBV3-2) and TRBJ1-3; D gene unclear. The CDR3 spans 14 residues. Between the trimmed V and J ends, which lost 0 bases and 4 bases, there was a span of 7 bases. Per the germline V gene, CDR1 is LGHDT and CDR2 is YNNKEL (reference sequence). This chain's CDR3 is CASSQDHTGNTIYF. The CDR3 region has the DNA TGTGCCAGCAGCCAAGATCACACCGGAAACACCATATATTTT.

The chain recombines TRBV5-1 with TRBJ1-3, with 7 bases fitting TRBD1. Trimming at V came to 4 bases and at J to 0 bases, leaving 10 bases not matched to a gene. CDR3 size: 17 residues. The germline V gene encodes CDR1 SGHRS and CDR2 YFSETQ. CDR3 sequence reads: CASSRRQGSLSGNTIYF. CDR3 DNA sequence: TGCGCCAGCAGCCGACGACAGGGATCGCTCTCTGGAAACACCATATATTTT.

The J gene is TRBJ1-5, the V gene TRBV2, with 7 bases lining up with TRBD1. CDR1 and CDR2 from the germline V gene are SNHLY and FYNNEI. This CDR3 is built from 15 residues. V shed 5 bases, J shed 3 bases, and the junction held 7 bases outside the gene matches. CDR3 sequence reads: CASSPGTVDNQPQHF. CDR3 nucleotide sequence: TGTGCCAGCAGTCCCGGGACAGTCGACAATCAGCCCCAGCATTTT.

The chain joins TRBV2 to TRBJ2-2; the match to TRBD2 covers 7 bases. Germline trimming cut 6 bases from V and 1 base from J; bases unmatched to any gene: 5. The CDR3 covers 15 residues. CDR1 is SNHLY, CDR2 FYNNEI, per germline. CDR3 sequence: CASSGLGMNTGELFF. The CDR3, as DNA: TGTGCCAGCAGCGGACTAGGGATGAACACCGGGGAGCTGTTTTTT.

This chain connects TRBV28 to TRBJ1-5, with D perhaps matching TRBD1 (5 bases). This CDR3 is 17 amino acids long. Trimming removed 1 base at V and 3 bases at J, with 16 bases between. Per germline, CDR1 MDHEN and CDR2 SYDVKM. CDR3 protein: CASSLSWGVLINQPQHF. The CDR3, as DNA: TGTGCCAGCAGTTTATCTTGGGGGGTCCTCATCAATCAGCCCCAGCATTTT. Full variable domain (outside the CDR3, taken from reference TRBV28 and TRBJ1-5): DVKVTQSSRYLVKRTGEKVFLECVQDMDHENMFWYRQDPGLGLRLIYFSYDVKMKEKGDIPEGYSVSREKKERFSLILESASTNQTSMYLCASSLSWGVLINQPQHFGDGTRLSIL.

This chain joins TRBV13 and TRBJ2-7; D is unresolved. V dropped 1 base and J dropped 7 bases, with 8 bases sitting between them. The CDR3 extends over 12 amino acids. Germline CDR1 is PRHDT and CDR2 is FYEKMQ (reference sequence). The CDR3 here is CASSLVSREQYF. The CDR3 nucleotides are TGTGCCAGCAGCTTAGTCTCGAGGGAGCAGTACTTC.

The chain combines TRBV2 with TRBJ2-1, with 16 bases matching TRBD2. Germline values: CDR1 SNHLY, CDR2 FYNNEI. The CDR3 has 15 amino acids. The V and J ends lost 3 bases and 7 bases, in that order; junction bases with no gene match: 0. The CDR3 DNA is TGTGCCAGCAGTGAGGGACTAGCGGGGGGGAATGAGCAGTTCTTC. Protein: CASSEGLAGGNEQFF.

This chain connects TRBV4-1 to TRBJ1-5; 7 positions agree with TRBD1. This CDR3 has 15 amino acids. V gave up 3 bases and J gave up 0 bases; unmatched junction bases: 2. CDR1 and CDR2 (germline): MGHRA, YSYEKL. This chain's CDR3 is CASSQTGHSNQPQHF. The CDR3 DNA sequence: TGCGCCAGCAGCCAGACAGGGCATAGCAATCAGCCCCAGCATTTT.